Presented here are 25 T cell receptor beta chains from one specimen sequenced in a study of blood T cell repertoires in COVID-19. Clones were read by immunoSEQ multiplex PCR, and TCRdb kept only the in-frame ones, dropping some. The sample holds 110,000 or so clones, about 86% seen once. Sequenced: peripheral blood. Source of these receptors: a woman in her forties or fifties with acute or convalescent COVID-19.

The rearrangement joins TRBV5-6 to TRBJ1-4; TRBD1 agrees at 8 bases. The CDR3 runs to 14 residues. With V trimmed by 2 bases and J by 8 bases, 5 bases remained unmatched. The germline gives CDR1 SGHDT, CDR2 YYEEEE. The CDR3 DNA sequence: TGTGCCAGCAGCTTCGGGACAGGAGGGGAAAAACTGTTTTTT. Amino acid sequence: CASSFGTGGEKLFF.

This sequence joins TRBV5-4 and TRBJ1-2, with no clear D. V lost 4 bases, J lost 6 bases, and 10 bases lay in between. This CDR3 comprises 12 residues. Germline lookup yields CDR1 SGHNT and CDR2 YYREEE (reference sequence). Here the CDR3 reads CASSTFRDGYTF. The CDR3 nucleotides are TGTGCCAGCAGCACTTTTCGGGATGGCTACACCTTC.

The gene calls are TRBV6-5 and TRBJ1-1; 7 bases are shared with TRBD1. With 6 bases clipped from V and 0 bases from J, the junction kept 4 bases outside the gene matches. CDR1 MNHEY and CDR2 SVGAGI come from the germline V gene. This CDR3 contains 14 residues. The CDR3 sequence is CASRTGQLNTEAFF. The CDR3 DNA reads TGTGCCAGCAGGACGGGACAGCTGAACACTGAAGCTTTCTTT.

The chain links TRBV3-1 (or the pseudogene TRBV3-2) to TRBJ1-2, with 9 bases lining up with TRBD1. V trimming: 4 bases; J trimming: 1 base; junction bases outside the gene matches: 4. The germline gives CDR1 LGHDT, CDR2 YNNKEL (reference sequence). The CDR3 consists of 15 residues. CDR3 coding DNA: TGTGCCAGCAGCCCGGACAGGGGAGTTAACTATGGCTACACCTTC. Protein sequence: CASSPDRGVNYGYTF.

The rearrangement links TRBV3-1 (or the pseudogene TRBV3-2) to TRBJ1-1; 10 positions agree with TRBD1. CDR3 length equals 15 residues. With 1 base clipped from V and 5 bases from J, the junction kept 4 bases outside the gene matches. Per germline, CDR1 LGHDT and CDR2 YNNKEL (reference sequence). CDR3: CASSQGWTGGTEAFF. As DNA, the CDR3 is TGTGCCAGCAGCCAAGGGTGGACAGGGGGTACTGAAGCTTTCTTT.

This chain connects TRBV2 to TRBJ1-6; D not certain. The V gene's germline CDR1 is SNHLY and CDR2 FYNNEI. Trimming removed 7 bases at V and 3 bases at J, with 10 bases between. The CDR3 contains 14 residues. Here the CDR3 DNA reads TGTGCCAGCACCCTTGACAACTATAATTCACCCCTCCACTTT. Its protein is CASTLDNYNSPLHF.

The rearrangement joins TRBV7-2 to TRBJ1-5; 7 bases align to TRBD1. V was clipped by 2 bases and J by 11 bases; unmatched bases: 12. From germline, CDR1 is SGHTA and CDR2 FQGNSA. The CDR3 consists of 15 residues. The DNA of the CDR3 is TGTGCCAGCAGCTTACAATTAGGGGGCTTTGCTGCCCAGCATTTT. It codes for CASSLQLGGFAAQHF.

The chain joins TRBV5-5 to TRBJ1-2; D is perhaps TRBD1 (6 bases). The length of the CDR3 is 13 residues. With 0 bases removed from V and 4 bases from J, the gap between germline ends came to 7 bases. Germline loops: CDR1 SGHKS, CDR2 YYEKEE (reference sequence). CDR3 in DNA: TGTGCCAGCAGCTTGGTAGGGGGCTATGGCTACACCTTC. Its translation is CASSLVGGYGYTF.

The genes are TRBV2 and TRBJ2-1, with D possibly being TRBD1 (5 bases). V dropped 7 bases and J dropped 2 bases, with 18 bases sitting between them. In germline, CDR1 is SNHLY, CDR2 FYNNEI. This CDR3 is built from 16 residues. CDR3 amino acids: CASTPRGRVAYNEQFF. In DNA form, the CDR3 reads TGTGCCAGCACCCCAAGGGGCAGGGTTGCCTACAATGAGCAGTTCTTC.

The rearrangement uses TRBV19 and TRBJ2-5, with D tentatively TRBD1 (6 bases). This CDR3 spans 13 amino acids. Trimming pared 5 bases from V and 3 bases from J, leaving 10 bases between. CDR1 is LNHDA and CDR2 is SQIVND in the germline V gene (reference sequence). CDR3 protein: CASSGQREETQYF. CDR3 coding DNA: TGTGCCAGTAGTGGACAGCGAGAAGAGACCCAGTACTTC.

J is TRBJ2-5 and V is TRBV5-4; TRBD1 matches at 8 bases. The CDR3 spans 15 residues. With V trimmed by 2 bases and J by 4 bases, 7 bases remained unmatched. Germline CDR1 is SGHNT and CDR2 is YYREEE (reference sequence). CDR3 coding DNA: TGTGCCAGCAGCTTCCGGACAGGGCCTTCAGAGACCCAGTACTTC. This codes for CASSFRTGPSETQYF.

This chain connects TRBV5-5 to TRBJ1-5; 7 bases map to TRBD1. The V gene end was trimmed by 7 bases and the J gene end by 5 bases; junction bases not matched to a gene: 12. Germline lookup yields CDR1 SGHKS and CDR2 YYEKEE (reference sequence). The CDR3 sequence is 15 residues long. The CDR3 region has the DNA TGTGCCAGCCCCGGGGGGGGACAGTACTATCAGCCCCAGCATTTT. It translates to CASPGGGQYYQPQHF.

V gene TRBV7-2 combines with J gene TRBJ1-2, with 9 bases that match TRBD1. CDR3 length: 18 amino acids. Trimming at V came to 1 base and at J to 4 bases, leaving 13 bases not matched to a gene. In germline, CDR1 is SGHTA, CDR2 FQGNSA. The CDR3 reads CASSLDGQGTQTFYGYTF. The CDR3 bases are TGTGCCAGCAGCTTAGACGGACAGGGGACGCAGACGTTCTATGGCTACACCTTC.

The V and J genes are TRBV7-9 and TRBJ2-1; D not certain. The CDR3 length is 13 residues. Germline CDR1 SEHNR, CDR2 FQNEAQ (reference sequence). The ends were cut back, 1 base at V and 4 bases at J, with 5 bases in the middle. The CDR3 DNA reads as TGTGCCAGCAGCTTAGACAGTTACAATGAGCAGTTCTTC. Its protein product is CASSLDSYNEQFF.

This chain connects TRBV2 to TRBJ1-1, with a possible D match to TRBD1 (5 bases). V lost 3 bases to trimming and J lost 1 base, with 9 bases between them. The V gene's germline CDR1 is SNHLY and CDR2 FYNNEI. This CDR3 contains 14 residues. The CDR3 here is CASSEGGGNTEAFF. The CDR3 coding sequence is TGTGCCAGCAGTGAGGGGGGAGGGAACACTGAAGCTTTCTTT.

This chain connects TRBV11-3 to TRBJ1-2; D remains ambiguous. The CDR3 extends over 13 amino acids. Germline CDR1 is SGHNT and CDR2 is YENEEA. Trimming shortened V by 4 bases and J by 3 bases, and 9 bases separated the two germline ends. This CDR3 reads CASSSLGDYGYTF. The CDR3 DNA reads as TGTGCCAGCAGCTCGCTGGGAGACTATGGCTACACCTTC.

V usage is TRBV18 and J usage is TRBJ1-2; TRBD1 matches 8 bases. The CDR3 runs 18 residues. The germline gives CDR1 KGHSH, CDR2 LQKENI. V shed 3 bases, J shed 2 bases, and the junction held 14 bases outside the gene matches. The CDR3 spells CASSPNPGQGRRNYGYTF. The CDR3 bases are TGTGCCAGCTCACCCAACCCCGGACAGGGAAGAAGGAACTATGGCTACACCTTC. The variable domain in full, with the rest retrieved from reference TRBV18 and TRBJ1-2, is NAGVMQNPRHLVRRRGQEARLRCSPMKGHSHVYWYRQLPEEGLKFMVYLQKENIIDESGMPKERFSAEFPKEGPSILRIQQVVRGDSAAYFCASSPNPGQGRRNYGYTFGSGTRLTVV.

The chain recombines TRBV6-1 with TRBJ2-1, with 8 bases aligning to TRBD2. V shed 3 bases, J shed 2 bases, and the junction held 0 bases outside the gene matches. CDR1 MNHNS and CDR2 SASEGT come from the germline V gene. The CDR3 covers 14 residues. For the CDR3, the DNA is TGTGCCAGCAGTGATAGCGGGGCCTACAATGAGCAGTTCTTC. Protein sequence: CASSDSGAYNEQFF.

The chain recombines TRBV5-1 with TRBJ2-1; 9 bases are shared with TRBD2. Trimming took 5 bases from V and 3 from J; bases not matched to a gene: 6. The CDR3 is 15 amino acids. The germline gives CDR1 SGHRS, CDR2 YFSETQ. The CDR3: CASSRLAEFYNEQFF. The DNA for the CDR3 is TGCGCCAGCAGTCGACTAGCGGAATTCTACAATGAGCAGTTCTTC.

This clone was detected a few times. CDR3 DNA sequence: TGTGCCATCACCCCGACAGCTTCCTACGAGCAGTACTTC. Amino acids: CAITPTASYEQYF. The chain uses TRBV10-3 and TRBJ2-7; tentative D call: TRBD1 (5 bases). V was pared by 7 bases and J by 1 base, with 11 bases between. This CDR3 contains 13 residues. The germline gives CDR1 ENHRY, CDR2 SYGVKD.

The chain is built from TRBV4-3 and TRBJ2-1; 9 nucleotides agree with TRBD1. The germline gives CDR1 LGHNA, CDR2 YSLEER. This CDR3 has 14 residues. With V trimmed by 2 bases and J by 9 bases, 5 bases remained unmatched. CDR3 sequence (DNA): TGCGCCAGCAGCCAACAAACGACAGGGGGTGAGCAGTTCTTC. Its translation is CASSQQTTGGEQFF.

The V call is TRBV19, the J call TRBJ2-2, with D unclear. The CDR3 is 14 residues long. With 4 bases removed from V and 5 bases from J, the gap between germline ends came to 11 bases. The germline V gene has CDR1 LNHDA and CDR2 SQIVND (reference sequence). The CDR3 protein is CASSKAGRTGELFF. As DNA, the CDR3 is TGTGCCAGTAGTAAGGCAGGCCGGACCGGGGAGCTGTTTTTT.

The chain is built from TRBV3-1 (or the pseudogene TRBV3-2) and TRBJ2-7; D not resolved. With 3 bases removed from V and 5 bases from J, the gap between germline ends came to 8 bases. The CDR3 spans 12 residues. The V gene's germline CDR1 is LGHDT and CDR2 YNNKEL (reference sequence). The CDR3 DNA is TGTGCCAGCAGCCACTCCGGTAACGAGCAGTACTTC. Its protein is CASSHSGNEQYF.

The rearrangement uses TRBV18 and TRBJ2-3; 8 bases agree with TRBD2. Germline lookup yields CDR1 KGHSH and CDR2 LQKENI. The CDR3 has 15 residues. V lost 3 bases and J lost 5; bases outside the gene matches: 7. CDR3 residues: CASSPPGLGGDTQYF. The CDR3 coding sequence is TGTGCCAGCTCACCCCCGGGACTAGGGGGAGATACGCAGTATTTT.

This clone was counted between two and nine times. CDR3 DNA sequence: TGTGCCAGCAGTTACTCAAGCCCGAGCAATTCGAGGCTAGGCTATGGCTACACCTTC. This encodes CASSYSSPSNSRLGYGYTF. The rearrangement links TRBV6-8 to TRBJ1-2; unclear D gene. CDR1 and CDR2 (germline): MNHGY, SAAAGT. Trimming took off 0 bases at V and 4 bases at J, with 24 bases between the two ends. The CDR3 is 19 amino acids.